These 15 T cell receptor beta chains were sequenced from one sample in a study of blood T cell repertoires in COVID-19 (dated by TCRdb to 2020 to 2022). Libraries were constructed by the immunoSEQ multiplex PCR assay. Held by TCRdb, this immuneACCESS table contains in-frame sequences only and omits some clones. Under half of the omission traces to an unresolved V gene where checked; the cause of the rest is unknown. This sample has over 150,000 clones in its table, and about 89% of those were observed once. 0.55% of the sample is in the top ten clones. The sample taken for sequencing was peripheral blood. The receptors originated from a man aged 50 or older with acute or convalescent COVID-19.

CDR3 in amino acids: CASSPPQLADTQYF. The CDR3 DNA is TGTGCCAGCAGTCCACCCCAGCTAGCTGATACGCAGTATTTT. The J gene is TRBJ2-3, the V gene TRBV27; possible D gene TRBD2, 5 bases. This CDR3 region has 14 residues. In germline, CDR1 is MNHEY, CDR2 SMNVEV (reference sequence). V gave up 5 bases and J gave up 6 bases, with 15 bases separating them.

The chain joins TRBV3-1 (or the pseudogene TRBV3-2) to TRBJ1-3; D remains unclear. Germline V CDR1 and CDR2: LGHDT, YNNKEL (reference sequence). CDR3 size: 15 residues. The V end lost 6 bases, the J end lost 8 bases, and 20 bases lay between the germline ends. The CDR3 protein is CASSQRTRGGDTIYF. The CDR3 DNA is TGTGCCAGCAGTCAAAGGACCCGGGGAGGTGACACCATATATTTT.

The chain joins TRBV19 to TRBJ2-2; 8 bases map to TRBD1. Germline loops: CDR1 LNHDA, CDR2 SQIVND (reference sequence). J was trimmed by 2 bases and V by 3 bases; bases with no gene match: 8. This CDR3 has 17 residues. CDR3 DNA sequence: TGTGCCAGTAGTATCCCGACAGGGGCTATCAACACCGGGGAGCTGTTTTTT. Residues: CASSIPTGAINTGELFF.

The chain employs TRBV5-1 and TRBJ2-1; 8 positions agree with TRBD1. The V gene end was trimmed by 6 bases and the J gene end by 6 bases; junction bases not matched to a gene: 11. Per germline, CDR1 SGHRS and CDR2 YFSETQ. CDR3 size: 15 residues. The CDR3 reads CASMGPGGPTNEQFF. In nucleotides, the CDR3 is TGCGCCAGCATGGGCCCAGGGGGCCCTACCAATGAGCAGTTCTTC.

The V gene is TRBV28, the J gene TRBJ2-7, with 10 bases fitting TRBD2. Unmatched junction bases numbered 21, after V lost 6 bases and J lost 4 bases. Germline V lookup: CDR1 MDHEN, CDR2 SYDVKM. This CDR3 has 19 residues. CDR3 region: CASSPLGFTLAGGLYEQYV. The CDR3 bases are TGTGCCAGCAGCCCCCTGGGGTTCACCTTAGCGGGGGGATTATACGAGCAGTACGTC.

The gene calls are TRBV19 and TRBJ1-4; TRBD1 is a possible D gene (6 bases). The V and J ends lost 6 bases and 8 bases respectively, with 10 bases between them. Germline CDR1 reads LNHDA; CDR2 reads SQIVND (reference sequence). This CDR3 contains 12 residues. The chain's CDR3 is CASRQGYEKLFF. CDR3 DNA: TGTGCCAGTAGGCAGGGGTACGAAAAACTGTTTTTT.

The chain couples TRBV27 to TRBJ1-1; a possible D gene is TRBD1 (6 bases). The germline V and J ends were trimmed by 5 bases and 4 bases, with 14 bases remaining between them. Germline loops: CDR1 MNHEY, CDR2 SMNVEV (reference sequence). The length of the CDR3 is 14 residues. The CDR3 nucleotides are TGTGCCAGCAGTGCGCAGGGGAAAATCACTGAAGCTTTCTTT. Translation: CASSAQGKITEAFF.

This chain uses TRBV5-1 with TRBJ2-6; possible D gene TRBD1, 6 bases. CDR3 length: 17 residues. Germline values: CDR1 SGHRS, CDR2 YFSETQ. V dropped 6 bases and J dropped 0 bases, with 16 bases sitting between them. The CDR3 nucleotides are TGCGCCAGCACCTCGGGACACAGTAGCTCTGGGGCCAACGTCCTGACTTTC. Its translation: CASTSGHSSSGANVLTF.

This chain joins TRBV6-2 or TRBV6-3 and TRBJ1-5, with D tentatively TRBD1 (5 bases). Trimming pared 2 bases from V and 6 bases from J, leaving 14 bases between. Germline V lookup: CDR1 MNHEY, CDR2 SVGEGT. The CDR3 is 15 amino acids. This CDR3 reads CASSYKGYSFQPQHF. The CDR3 nucleotides read TGTGCCAGCAGTTACAAGGGGTATAGTTTTCAGCCCCAGCATTTT.

This chain joins TRBV20-1 and TRBJ2-1; the match to TRBD2 covers 8 bases. V lost 3 bases, J lost 6 bases, and 16 bases stayed unmatched. The CDR3 contains 17 residues. In germline, CDR1 is DFQATT, CDR2 SNEGSKA (reference sequence). This CDR3 is CSASPPPVSGGANEQFF. Here the CDR3 DNA reads TGCAGTGCTAGTCCCCCCCCTGTGAGCGGGGGAGCCAATGAGCAGTTCTTC.

V gene TRBV28 combines with J gene TRBJ2-7; TRBD1 is a possible D gene (5 bases). The length of the CDR3 is 14 residues. Germline V gene data show CDR1 as MDHEN and CDR2 as SYDVKM. V lost 5 bases and J 1 base, leaving 12 bases between the germline ends. The CDR3 nucleotides read TGTGCCAGCAGTCGGCAGGGCCTGTCCTACGAGCAGTACGTC. It translates to CASSRQGLSYEQYV.

The rearrangement joins TRBV28 to TRBJ1-1; D not resolved. V was pared by 2 bases and J by 6 bases, with 10 bases between. This CDR3 contains 13 residues. Germline V gene lookup returns CDR1 MDHEN and CDR2 SYDVKM. This CDR3 is CASSLPGLSEAFF. The CDR3 DNA reads as TGTGCCAGCAGTTTACCGGGGTTGTCTGAAGCTTTCTTT.

In DNA form, the CDR3 reads TGTGCCAGCTCCCCCAATCAGGGGGCGAACACCGGGGAGCTGTTTTTT. Its protein is CASSPNQGANTGELFF. The rearrangement uses TRBV18 and TRBJ2-2; 7 nucleotides align to TRBD1. CDR1 and CDR2 from the germline V gene are KGHSH and LQKENI. The CDR3 covers 16 residues. After removal of 6 bases from V and 0 bases from J, the junction contained 7 bases not matched to a gene.

The rearrangement uses TRBV30 and TRBJ2-2, with 13 positions matching TRBD2. Germline V gene lookup returns CDR1 GTSNPN and CDR2 SVGIG (reference sequence). CDR3 length equals 17 residues. V lost 5 bases and J lost 3; bases outside the gene matches: 9. This CDR3 is CAWRTSGSLLDTGELFF. In DNA form, the CDR3 reads TGTGCCTGGCGGACTAGCGGGAGTTTGTTGGACACCGGGGAGCTGTTTTTT.

The chain recombines TRBV7-2 with TRBJ1-5; no definite D call. Germline lookup yields CDR1 SGHTA and CDR2 FQGNSA. Trimming took 3 bases from V and 9 from J, leaving 15 bases between them. This CDR3 comprises 14 residues. The CDR3 nucleotides are TGTGCCAGCAGCTTTTCACCACGGGATTCGCCCCAGCATTTT. Amino acid sequence: CASSFSPRDSPQHF.